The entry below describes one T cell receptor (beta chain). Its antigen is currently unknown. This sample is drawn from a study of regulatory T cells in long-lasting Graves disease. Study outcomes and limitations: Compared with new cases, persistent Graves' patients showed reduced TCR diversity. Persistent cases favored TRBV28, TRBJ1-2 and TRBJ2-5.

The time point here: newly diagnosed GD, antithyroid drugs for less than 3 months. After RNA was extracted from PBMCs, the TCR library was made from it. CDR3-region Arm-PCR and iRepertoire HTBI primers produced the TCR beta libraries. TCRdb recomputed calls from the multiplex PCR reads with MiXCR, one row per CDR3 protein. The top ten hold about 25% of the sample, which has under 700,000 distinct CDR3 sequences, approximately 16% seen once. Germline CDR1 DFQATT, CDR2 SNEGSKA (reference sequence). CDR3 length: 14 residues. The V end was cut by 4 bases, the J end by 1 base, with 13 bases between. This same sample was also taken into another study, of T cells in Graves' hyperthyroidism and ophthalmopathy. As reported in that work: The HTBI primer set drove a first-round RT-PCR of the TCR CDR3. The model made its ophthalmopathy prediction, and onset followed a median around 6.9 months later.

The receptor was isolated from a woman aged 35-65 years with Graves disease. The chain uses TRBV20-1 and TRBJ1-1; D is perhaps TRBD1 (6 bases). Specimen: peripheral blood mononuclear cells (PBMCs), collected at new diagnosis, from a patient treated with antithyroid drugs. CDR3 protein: CSAIFGQPNTEAFF. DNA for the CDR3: TGCAGTGCTATATTCGGACAGCCGAACACTGAAGCTTTCTTT.